The text below deals with one T cell receptor (beta chain). The treatment was: oral pan-JAK inhibitor, 5-10 mg twice daily. These data belong to a study of CD8+ T cells in alopecia areata. Trimming stripped 7 bases from V and 0 bases from J, with 14 bases between. Germline-derived CDR1 and CDR2 are SQVTM and ANQGSEA. This CDR3 is built from 14 residues. RNA extraction and reverse transcription yielded cDNA as sequencing template. Generated by immunoSEQ multiplex PCR, the TCRdb table keeps only in-frame clones and is missing some. Among under 200,000 clones, 55% to 75% were seen once, and the ten largest hold over 12%.

This receptor was taken from a human donor with alopecia areata. The chain uses TRBV29-1 and TRBJ2-3; D is uncertain. The sequences come from CD4+ T cells sorted from blood, collected at week 24, from a patient treated with tofacitinib. The CDR3 loop reads CSAIRSASTDTQYF. CDR3 in DNA: TGCAGCGCGATCAGAAGCGCAAGCACAGATACGCAGTATTTT.